This is a list of T cell receptor beta chains from one sample in a study of blood T cell repertoires in COVID-19. Assay: immunoSEQ multiplex PCR; the TCRdb copy retains only in-frame clones and omits some. The table has fewer than 75,000 clones, over 75% seen once. The source material was peripheral blood. These TCRs come from a man in his sixties with active or convalescent COVID-19. Each CDR3 is given with its conserved first and last residue. Each record gives: CDR3 DNA, CDR3 protein, clone size, V gene, D gene, J gene. The D gene is left open where the match is weak. Size is omitted from some rows. Given values are once, few, many or a class for expanded clones.

DNA: TGCGCCAGCAGCTTGCAGACAGACTCTAATGAAAAACTGTTTTTT
CDR3: CASSLQTDSNEKLFF
size: .
V: TRBV5-1
D: .
J: TRBJ1-4

DNA: TGTGCCAGCAGCCCGGACAGTAACTATGGCTACACCTTC
CDR3: CASSPDSNYGYTF
size: .
V: TRBV11-2
D: .
J: TRBJ1-2

DNA: TGCGCCAGCAGCTTTAGCGATGCGTCCGATACGCAGTATTTT
CDR3: CASSFSDASDTQYF
size: .
V: TRBV5-1
D: .
J: TRBJ2-3

DNA: TGTGCCAGCAGCGTAACCCTCGGGGCTAGCGGGAGCACAGATACGCAGTATTTT
CDR3: CASSVTLGASGSTDTQYF
size: .
V: TRBV9
D: TRBD2
J: TRBJ2-3

DNA: TGTGCCAGCAGTTCAACAGGGTTCTCTGGCTACACCTTC
CDR3: CASSSTGFSGYTF
size: .
V: TRBV28
D: .
J: TRBJ1-2

DNA: TGCGCCAGCAGCCCCGGGAGTGGGGCCTACGAGCAGTACTTC
CDR3: CASSPGSGAYEQYF
size: .
V: TRBV5-1
D: .
J: TRBJ2-7

DNA: TGTGCCAGCAGCCCACCGGGAAAGAACATTCAGTACTTC
CDR3: CASSPPGKNIQYF
size: once
V: TRBV7-3
D: .
J: TRBJ2-4

DNA: TGTGCCAGCAGCTTATCCCCGACTAGCGGGGGTGCTGATACGCAGTATTTT
CDR3: CASSLSPTSGGADTQYF
size: .
V: TRBV11-3
D: TRBD2
J: TRBJ2-3

DNA: TGTGCCAGCAGCTTATATGGGGGCGGAAACACCATATATTTT
CDR3: CASSLYGGGNTIYF
size: .
V: TRBV7-3
D: .
J: TRBJ1-3

DNA: TGTGCCAGCTCACCACCGCGTATACAGGGAAGTGGGGAGACCCAGTACTTC
CDR3: CASSPPRIQGSGETQYF
size: .
V: TRBV18
D: .
J: TRBJ2-5

DNA: TGCGCCAGCAGCTTGGAACCGGGGGACGGTAGCAATCAGCCCCAGCATTTT
CDR3: CASSLEPGDGSNQPQHF
size: .
V: TRBV5-1
D: .
J: TRBJ1-5

DNA: TGTGCCAGTAGTACATCCGGGGTTCCCAATCAGCCCCAGCATTTT
CDR3: CASSTSGVPNQPQHF
size: .
V: TRBV19
D: .
J: TRBJ1-5

DNA: TGTGCCAGCAGCCAAGATGGAACTAGCGGGTACAATGAGCAGTTCTTC
CDR3: CASSQDGTSGYNEQFF
size: .
V: TRBV4-2
D: TRBD2
J: TRBJ2-1

DNA: TGTGCCAGCGCTGAACAGGGGACAACTGAAGCTTTCTTT
CDR3: CASAEQGTTEAFF
size: .
V: TRBV2
D: TRBD1
J: TRBJ1-1

DNA: TGCGCCAGCAGCTTGGAAAGCGGGCCCTACGAGCAGTACTTC
CDR3: CASSLESGPYEQYF
size: .
V: TRBV5-1
D: .
J: TRBJ2-7

DNA: TGTGCCAGCTCGCCGACAGTGAACAATGAGCAGTTCTTC
CDR3: CASSPTVNNEQFF
size: few
V: TRBV18
D: .
J: TRBJ2-1

DNA: TGTGCCAGCAGCTTAGATACCCGGTCCAGGGGGCTTTATCGAGAGACCCAGTACTTC
CDR3: CASSLDTRSRGLYRETQYF
size: .
V: TRBV11-2
D: TRBD1
J: TRBJ2-5

DNA: TGTGCCAGCTCACCATACGACAGCGGGTATCAGCCCCAGCATTTT
CDR3: CASSPYDSGYQPQHF
size: .
V: TRBV18
D: .
J: TRBJ1-5

DNA: TGTGCCAGCATCGCGACAGGAGGAGTAAACACTGAAGCTTTCTTT
CDR3: CASIATGGVNTEAFF
size: .
V: TRBV6-5
D: .
J: TRBJ1-1

DNA: TGTGCCAGCAGCTCGGAGTGGGAGGGTTACAATGAGCAGTTCTTC
CDR3: CASSSEWEGYNEQFF
size: .
V: TRBV7-2
D: TRBD2
J: TRBJ2-1

DNA: TGTGCCAGTAGTATCAATCCAGGGGCAACCTACGAGCAGTACTTC
CDR3: CASSINPGATYEQYF
size: .
V: TRBV19
D: .
J: TRBJ2-7

DNA: TGTGCCAGCAGCTTAGAACTAGACACCGGGGAGCTGTTTTTT
CDR3: CASSLELDTGELFF
size: .
V: TRBV11-3
D: .
J: TRBJ2-2

DNA: TGTGCCAGCAGCCAACCCGGGCAGGGGACAAAGCCCTACGAGCAGTACTTC
CDR3: CASSQPGQGTKPYEQYF
size: .
V: TRBV7-8
D: .
J: TRBJ2-7

DNA: TGTGCCTGGGGGGGACTGGATAATTCACCCCTCCACTTT
CDR3: CAWGGLDNSPLHF
size: .
V: TRBV30
D: .
J: TRBJ1-6

DNA: TGCGCCAGCAGCCAAGGTCTGATTGGGGCCGGTGAGGAGCAGTACTTC
CDR3: CASSQGLIGAGEEQYF
size: .
V: TRBV4-3
D: .
J: TRBJ2-7

DNA: TGTGCCAGCAGCTTAAAGGGGTCGAACACTGAAGCTTTCTTT
CDR3: CASSLKGSNTEAFF
size: .
V: TRBV7-9
D: .
J: TRBJ1-1

DNA: TGTGCCAGCACCCTGGGGGGATATAGCAATCAGCCCCAGCATTTT
CDR3: CASTLGGYSNQPQHF
size: .
V: TRBV9
D: .
J: TRBJ1-5

DNA: TGTGCCACCAGTGACCGCGGACAGGGGGCAATCGAGACCCAGTACTTC
CDR3: CATSDRGQGAIETQYF
size: .
V: TRBV24-1
D: TRBD1
J: TRBJ2-5

DNA: TGTGCCAGCAGCCAAGATCTCACAGGGGGCTATGGCTACACCTTC
CDR3: CASSQDLTGGYGYTF
size: .
V: TRBV3-1/TRBV3-2
D: TRBD1
J: TRBJ1-2

DNA: TGCGCCAGCAGCTTTGGCGAGCGTATTAGCACTGAAGCTTTCTTT
CDR3: CASSFGERISTEAFF
size: once
V: TRBV5-1
D: .
J: TRBJ1-1

DNA: TGTGCCAGCAGTTTAGGGGGAGGTGGCAATCAGCCCCAGCATTTT
CDR3: CASSLGGGGNQPQHF
size: .
V: TRBV27
D: .
J: TRBJ1-5

DNA: TGTGCCAGCAGCCCTGGCTTCAGGGGGGTAGCAGAGACCCAGTACTTC
CDR3: CASSPGFRGVAETQYF
size: .
V: TRBV6-2/TRBV6-3
D: .
J: TRBJ2-5

DNA: TGTGCCAGCAGCCAAGACCTACTCCGGGATGGCTCCTACAATGAGCAGTTCTTC
CDR3: CASSQDLLRDGSYNEQFF
size: .
V: TRBV3-1/TRBV3-2
D: .
J: TRBJ2-1

DNA: TGTGCCAGCAGGGAAAGGGGGCTTGGGGGCTACACCTTC
CDR3: CASRERGLGGYTF
size: .
V: TRBV6-6
D: TRBD1
J: TRBJ1-2

DNA: TGCGCCAGCAGCCATCGGGGGACAGGGGGGCTGGATGGCTACACCTTC
CDR3: CASSHRGTGGLDGYTF
size: .
V: TRBV4-1
D: TRBD1
J: TRBJ1-2

DNA: TGTGCCAGCTCACCAGAGGTGGTCAACTATCAGCCCCAGCATTTT
CDR3: CASSPEVVNYQPQHF
size: .
V: TRBV18
D: .
J: TRBJ1-5

DNA: TGTGCCAGCAGCTTGGTGGGGGGAGGGCCTACATTGGAGCAGTACTTC
CDR3: CASSLVGGGPTLEQYF
size: .
V: TRBV5-4
D: TRBD2
J: TRBJ2-7

DNA: TGCGCCAGCAGCTTGGGACAGGGAAGCTATGGCTACACCTTC
CDR3: CASSLGQGSYGYTF
size: .
V: TRBV5-1
D: TRBD1
J: TRBJ1-2

DNA: TGTGCCAGCAGTGAAGGTCGAGCGGGGTACCAAGAGACCCAGTACTTC
CDR3: CASSEGRAGYQETQYF
size: .
V: TRBV25-1
D: TRBD2
J: TRBJ2-5

DNA: TGTGCCAGCAGTTTAACAGGTAGCACAGATACGCAGTATTTT
CDR3: CASSLTGSTDTQYF
size: .
V: TRBV28
D: .
J: TRBJ2-3

DNA: TGTGCCAGCTCAGGACAGGGGTCCTACGAGCAGTACTTC
CDR3: CASSGQGSYEQYF
size: .
V: TRBV18
D: TRBD1
J: TRBJ2-7

DNA: TGTGCCAGCAGCACAGGCAGGGGTGGCGGGAGGGCCGACGAGCAGTACTTC
CDR3: CASSTGRGGGRADEQYF
size: .
V: TRBV7-8
D: TRBD2
J: TRBJ2-7